Listed below are T cell receptor beta chains from one sample, sequenced in a study of T cells in Graves' hyperthyroidism and ophthalmopathy. In TCRdb, the multiplex PCR reads were re-called with MiXCR into one record per CDR3 protein. Of roughly 400,000 distinct CDR3 sequences detected, approximately 25% appear once; the ten largest clones hold less than 75%. The material sequenced was blood. These receptor sequences come from a man aged 50 to 59 with Graves' hyperthyroidism. Both conserved end residues are part of each CDR3. A D gene is named only where the DNA matches it firmly. Clone size is given for some rows only: seen once, a few or many times, or a class if the clone is expanded.

j_gene: TRBJ2-7
v_gene: TRBV28
abundance: -
d_gene: TRBD1
CDR3aa: CASSQGRDRGEYEQYF
CDR3nt: TGTGCCAGCAGTCAAGGGCGGGACAGGGGGGAATACGAGCAGTACTTC

j_gene: TRBJ2-7
v_gene: TRBV19
abundance: -
d_gene: -
CDR3aa: CASSIGRLPYEQYF
CDR3nt: TGTGCCAGTAGTATAGGCAGGCTCCCCTACGAGCAGTACTTC

j_gene: TRBJ2-3
v_gene: TRBV7-8
abundance: many
d_gene: TRBD2
CDR3aa: CASSSYPLAGDGDTQYF
CDR3nt: TGTGCCAGCAGCTCTTACCCACTAGCGGGAGATGGTGATACGCAGTATTTT

j_gene: TRBJ1-1
v_gene: TRBV7-2
abundance: few
d_gene: -
CDR3aa: CASTLQANTEAFF
CDR3nt: TGTGCCAGCACCCTGCAGGCTAACACTGAAGCTTTCTTT

j_gene: TRBJ2-1
v_gene: TRBV10-3
abundance: -
d_gene: TRBD2
CDR3aa: CAISSSGWDEQFF
CDR3nt: TGTGCCATCAGTTCTAGCGGCTGGGATGAGCAGTTCTTC

j_gene: TRBJ2-3
v_gene: TRBV30
abundance: few
d_gene: -
CDR3aa: CAWNPTGDTQYF
CDR3nt: TGTGCCTGGAATCCGACAGGCGATACGCAGTATTTT

j_gene: TRBJ1-4
v_gene: TRBV5-1
abundance: -
d_gene: -
CDR3aa: CASSLSINEKLFF
CDR3nt: TGCGCCAGCAGCTTGTCAATTAATGAAAAACTGTTTTTT

j_gene: TRBJ2-3
v_gene: TRBV20-1
abundance: few
d_gene: TRBD2
CDR3aa: CSARDFTSERSDTQYF
CDR3nt: TGCAGTGCTAGAGATTTTACTAGCGAGAGGTCGGATACGCAGTATTTT

j_gene: TRBJ1-1
v_gene: TRBV7-9
abundance: -
d_gene: TRBD1
CDR3aa: CASNKGTGGVKLNTEAFF
CDR3nt: TGTGCCAGCAACAAAGGTACAGGGGGCGTGAAACTGAACACTGAAGCTTTCTTT

j_gene: TRBJ2-7
v_gene: TRBV24-1
abundance: few
d_gene: -
CDR3aa: CANISSHSGYEQYF
CDR3nt: TGTGCCAACATCAGTAGCCACTCCGGCTACGAGCAGTACTTC

j_gene: TRBJ2-3
v_gene: TRBV6-2/TRBV6-3
abundance: -
d_gene: -
CDR3aa: CASSSGLSPSDTQYF
CDR3nt: TGTGCCAGCAGTTCCGGCCTCTCGCCATCCGATACGCAGTATTTT

j_gene: TRBJ2-7
v_gene: TRBV5-1
abundance: -
d_gene: TRBD2
CDR3aa: CASSLGLAGGESSYNEQYF
CDR3nt: TGCGCCAGCAGCCTTGGACTAGCGGGAGGCGAGAGCTCCTACAATGAGCAGTACTTC

j_gene: TRBJ2-7
v_gene: TRBV6-1
abundance: many
d_gene: -
CDR3aa: CASHLGAYEQYF
CDR3nt: TGTGCCAGCCATCTCGGGGCCTACGAGCAGTACTTC

j_gene: TRBJ2-1
v_gene: TRBV5-6
abundance: -
d_gene: TRBD2
CDR3aa: CASSLGRAGQFF
CDR3nt: TGTGCCAGCAGCTTGGGTAGAGCGGGACAGTTCTTC

j_gene: TRBJ2-2
v_gene: TRBV19
abundance: -
d_gene: -
CDR3aa: CASSTPTQLFF
CDR3nt: TGTGCCAGTAGTACTCCAACCCAGCTGTTCTTT

j_gene: TRBJ2-5
v_gene: TRBV7-9
abundance: -
d_gene: -
CDR3aa: CASSLHTETQYF
CDR3nt: TGTGCCAGCAGCTTACACACAGAGACCCAGTACTTC

j_gene: TRBJ2-1
v_gene: TRBV7-2
abundance: many
d_gene: TRBD1
CDR3aa: CASSQGQGSNEQFF
CDR3nt: TGTGCCAGCAGCCAGGGACAGGGGAGTAATGAGCAGTTCTTC

j_gene: TRBJ1-2
v_gene: TRBV7-8
abundance: -
d_gene: -
CDR3aa: CASSLAAGSNGYTF
CDR3nt: TGTGCCAGCAGCTTAGCGGCGGGAAGCAATGGCTACACCTTC

j_gene: TRBJ2-5
v_gene: TRBV18
abundance: many
d_gene: -
CDR3aa: CASSSWDNQETQYF
CDR3nt: TGTGCCAGCTCATCCTGGGACAACCAAGAGACCCAGTACTTC

j_gene: TRBJ2-2
v_gene: TRBV10-3
abundance: -
d_gene: -
CDR3aa: CAIKRGTQETGELFF
CDR3nt: TGTGCCATCAAAAGGGGGACCCAAGAGACCGGGGAGCTGTTTTTT

j_gene: TRBJ1-1
v_gene: TRBV6-1
abundance: few
d_gene: -
CDR3aa: CASNLGGEAFF
CDR3nt: TGTGCCAGCAACCTGGGGGGCGAAGCTTTCTTT

j_gene: TRBJ1-1
v_gene: TRBV6-1
abundance: -
d_gene: -
CDR3aa: CASSEATGATEAFF
CDR3nt: TGTGCCAGCAGTGAAGCTACGGGGGCCACTGAAGCTTTCTTT

j_gene: TRBJ2-5
v_gene: TRBV11-3
abundance: many
d_gene: TRBD2
CDR3aa: CASSFASGVQETQYF
CDR3nt: TGTGCCAGCAGCTTCGCTAGCGGGGTCCAAGAGACCCAGTACTTC

j_gene: TRBJ1-5
v_gene: TRBV2
abundance: many
d_gene: -
CDR3aa: CASSEGFSQPQHF
CDR3nt: TGTGCCAGCAGTGAGGGGTTCAGTCAGCCCCAGCATTTT

j_gene: TRBJ2-1
v_gene: TRBV6-2/TRBV6-3
abundance: few
d_gene: -
CDR3aa: CASSYSAGHNEQFF
CDR3nt: TGTGCCAGCAGTTACTCGGCAGGGCACAATGAGCAGTTCTTC

j_gene: TRBJ2-3
v_gene: TRBV3-1
abundance: many
d_gene: TRBD2
CDR3aa: CASSHGLAGGPDTQYF
CDR3nt: TGTGCCAGCAGCCATGGACTAGCGGGAGGCCCAGATACGCAGTATTTT

j_gene: TRBJ1-6
v_gene: TRBV13
abundance: -
d_gene: -
CDR3aa: CASSSGTLWNSPLHF
CDR3nt: TGTGCCAGCAGCTCCGGGACATTGTGGAATTCACCCCTCCACTTT

j_gene: TRBJ2-1
v_gene: TRBV20-1
abundance: few
d_gene: -
CDR3aa: CSAREAGENEQFF
CDR3nt: TGCAGTGCTAGAGAGGCCGGAGAAAATGAGCAGTTCTTC

j_gene: TRBJ2-7
v_gene: TRBV12-3/TRBV12-4
abundance: -
d_gene: TRBD1
CDR3aa: CASSAGQGAGEQYF
CDR3nt: TGTGCCAGCAGTGCCGGACAGGGGGCAGGAGAGCAGTACTTC

j_gene: TRBJ1-5
v_gene: TRBV19
abundance: -
d_gene: TRBD1
CDR3aa: CASIPAGGFDQPQHF
CDR3nt: TGTGCCAGTATCCCTGCAGGGGGCTTCGATCAGCCCCAGCATTTT

j_gene: TRBJ1-1
v_gene: TRBV20-1
abundance: -
d_gene: -
CDR3aa: CSASQAGKAEAFF
CDR3nt: TGCAGTGCTAGTCAGGCGGGGAAGGCTGAAGCTTTCTTT

j_gene: TRBJ2-1
v_gene: TRBV20-1
abundance: few
d_gene: TRBD2
CDR3aa: CSAEAQRGNNEQFF
CDR3nt: TGCAGTGCTGAGGCCCAGCGGGGTAACAATGAGCAGTTCTTC